A single sample is the source of the 27 T cell receptor beta chains below, sequenced in a study of lymphopenia after photon versus proton radiotherapy. Measured with immunoSEQ multiplex PCR; TCRdb has only the in-frame clones, and not every one. The sample lists approximately 80,000 clones, around four fifths occurring once. Sequenced material: peripheral blood, taken from a patient treated with proton-based radiotherapy. These receptors originate from a man in his sixties with pancreatic cancer.

V usage is TRBV6-4 and J usage is TRBJ1-2; TRBD1 aligns across 10 bases. Germline V lookup: CDR1 MRHNA, CDR2 SNTAGT. V lost 8 bases to trimming and J lost 0 bases; unmatched junction nucleotides: 15. The CDR3 is made up of 18 amino acids. The CDR3 loop is CASRPPDRGREANYGYTF. In nucleotides, the CDR3 is TGTGCCAGCCGGCCCCCGGACAGGGGGAGAGAAGCTAACTATGGCTACACCTTC.

The chain combines TRBV28 with TRBJ1-2, with TRBD1 identical over 12 bases. J was trimmed by 7 bases and V by 3 bases; bases with no gene match: 9. Germline CDR1 reads MDHEN; CDR2 reads SYDVKM. This CDR3 contains 16 residues. CDR3 region: CASSFPPGQGARGYTF. Written as DNA, the CDR3 is TGTGCCAGCAGTTTTCCCCCGGGACAGGGGGCGCGTGGCTACACCTTC.

J is TRBJ2-5 and V is TRBV18, with D hard to call. Germline V gene sequence: CDR1 KGHSH, CDR2 LQKENI. The CDR3 runs to 13 residues. With 5 bases removed from V and 2 bases from J, the gap between germline ends came to 9 bases. The CDR3 region is CASSLGLQETQYF. Here the CDR3 DNA reads TGTGCCAGCTCATTGGGATTACAAGAGACCCAGTACTTC.

This chain links TRBV7-9 with TRBJ2-7, with D possibly matching TRBD2 (5 bases). V was pared by 5 bases and J by 0 bases, with 11 bases between. CDR1 SEHNR and CDR2 FQNEAQ come from the germline V gene (reference sequence). The CDR3 runs 14 residues. The CDR3 bases are TGTGCCAGCAGCGTCGGGGTCAGCTCCTACGAGCAGTACTTC. Amino acids: CASSVGVSSYEQYF.

This clone came up a few times. This rearrangement joins TRBV28 to TRBJ1-5; D possibly corresponds to TRBD1 (5 bases). The CDR3 spans 13 residues. Germline V gene sequence: CDR1 MDHEN, CDR2 SYDVKM. The V end lost 7 bases, the J end lost 5 bases, and 12 bases lay between the germline ends. This CDR3 is CASTLGLYQPQHF. In nucleotides, the CDR3 is TGTGCCAGCACCTTGGGACTTTATCAGCCCCAGCATTTT. Using reference TRBV28 and TRBJ1-5 for the parts outside the CDR3, the full variable domain is DVKVTQSSRYLVKRTGEKVFLECVQDMDHENMFWYRQDPGLGLRLIYFSYDVKMKEKGDIPEGYSVSREKKERFSLILESASTNQTSMYLCASTLGLYQPQHFGDGTRLSIL.

The CDR3 nucleotides are TGTGCCAGTAGTGAAACCTATGGCTACACCTTC. Its protein product is CASSETYGYTF. The V and J genes are TRBV19 and TRBJ1-2; no firm D call. V was clipped by 5 bases and J by 4 bases, with 5 bases between them. The length of the CDR3 is 11 residues. Germline values: CDR1 LNHDA, CDR2 SQIVND (reference sequence).

The CDR3 reads CASSFGALTDTQYF. CDR3 DNA: TGTGCCAGCAGCTTCGGGGCACTCACAGATACGCAGTATTTT. The chain couples TRBV7-2 to TRBJ2-3; D is possibly TRBD1 or TRBD2 (5 bases each). The CDR3 has 14 residues. V shed 3 bases and J shed 2 bases, with 9 bases lying between them. Looked up from germline, CDR1 is SGHTA and CDR2 is FQGNSA.

This clone was picked up a small number of times. V gene TRBV28 combines with J gene TRBJ1-2; D is uncertain. This CDR3 contains 14 residues. Deletions cut 1 base from V and 6 bases from J, with 12 bases between. Germline CDR1 reads MDHEN; CDR2 reads SYDVKM. In DNA, the CDR3 is TGTGCCAGCAGTTTATCGGCGGGGAGGAATGGCTACACCTTC. It translates to CASSLSAGRNGYTF.

This clone was seen a handful of times. The CDR3 coding sequence is TGTGCCAGCAGCTTTACGAACCGGGGGCAGGGCGGGGAGCTGTTTTTT. Amino acid sequence: CASSFTNRGQGGELFF. This chain links TRBV7-6 with TRBJ2-2, with D possibly called TRBD1 or TRBD2 (6 bases each). Germline lookup yields CDR1 SGHVS and CDR2 FNYEAQ. The V gene lost 3 bases and the J gene lost 7 bases, with 18 bases spanning the gap. This CDR3 has 16 residues.

The count of this clone is one. The V and J genes are TRBV5-5 and TRBJ2-7; D tentatively reads TRBD1 or TRBD2 (6 bases each). CDR1 SGHKS and CDR2 YYEKEE come from the germline V gene (reference sequence). CDR3 length: 14 residues. The V end was cut by 0 bases, the J end by 2 bases, with 9 bases between. The CDR3 DNA sequence: TGTGCCAGCAGCTTGGGGGGGGCCCCCTACGAGCAGTACTTC. This translates into CASSLGGAPYEQYF. The full variable domain, its missing parts supplied by reference TRBV5-5 and TRBJ2-7, is DAGVTQSPTHLIKTRGQQVTLRCSPISGHKSVSWYQQVLGQGPQFIFQYYEKEERGRGNFPDRFSARQFPNYSSELNVNALLLGDSALYLCASSLGGAPYEQYFGPGTRLTVT.

This clone was recorded once. The J gene is TRBJ2-7, the V gene TRBV25-1; the D gene could be TRBD1 or TRBD2 (5 bases each). This CDR3 is built from 16 residues. CDR1 MGHDK and CDR2 SYGVNS come from the germline V gene. Trimming shortened V by 5 bases and J by 2 bases, and 19 bases separated the two germline ends. The CDR3 sequence is CASSPRAWGIAYEQYF. The DNA of the CDR3 is TGTGCCAGCAGTCCCCGGGCTTGGGGGATAGCCTACGAGCAGTACTTC.

This chain joins TRBV18 and TRBJ2-7; D tentatively reads TRBD1 or TRBD2 (5 bases each). The CDR3 runs 13 residues. V lost 5 bases, J lost 1 base, and 9 bases lay in between. CDR1 KGHSH and CDR2 LQKENI come from the germline V gene. The CDR3 coding sequence is TGTGCCAGCTCAAGGGACGGTTCCTACGAGCAGTACTTC. Translating gives CASSRDGSYEQYF.

This clone counts as medium-sized. CDR3 coding DNA: TGTGCCAGCAGGCTAGCGGGAGGCGGCACCGGGGAGCTGTTTTTT. Amino acid sequence: CASRLAGGGTGELFF. The gene calls are TRBV2 and TRBJ2-2; 11 bases line up with TRBD2. CDR3 length: 15 amino acids. Germline V CDR1 and CDR2: SNHLY, FYNNEI. V was clipped by 6 bases and J by 4 bases; unmatched bases: 4.

The chain's CDR3 is CASSLVARSSTDTQYF. The CDR3 region has the DNA TGTGCCAGCAGCTTAGTAGCGAGATCAAGCACAGATACGCAGTATTTT. This chain uses TRBV11-2 with TRBJ2-3, with D tentatively TRBD2 (5 bases). Germline values: CDR1 SGHAT, CDR2 FQNNGV. The CDR3 covers 16 residues. Trimming stripped 1 base from V and 0 bases from J, with 11 bases between. The full variable domain, with the rest looked up from reference TRBV11-2 and TRBJ2-3, is EAGVAQSPRYKIIEKRQSVAFWCNPISGHATLYWYQQILGQGPKLLIQFQNNGVVDDSQLPKDRFSAERLKGVDSTLKIQPAKLEDSAVYLCASSLVARSSTDTQYFGPGTRLTVL.

This rearrangement joins TRBV27 to TRBJ2-1; 7 positions agree with TRBD2. Germline CDR1 MNHEY, CDR2 SMNVEV (reference sequence). J gave up 7 bases and V 4 bases, and 10 bases lay outside the gene matches. This CDR3 spans 15 amino acids. The CDR3 DNA is TGTGCCAGCAGTTCCCAATCTGTGCGGGGGAATGAGCAGTTCTTC. Residues: CASSSQSVRGNEQFF.

This chain joins TRBV11-3 and TRBJ2-4, with 8 bases aligning to TRBD1. V dropped 5 bases and J dropped 7; count of bases not matched to a gene: 7. The CDR3 totals 14 residues. Germline V CDR1 and CDR2: SGHNT, YENEEA. CDR3 nucleotides: TGTGCCAGCAGCCCTCAGGGGGCTAATAACATTCAGTACTTC. It is translated as CASSPQGANNIQYF.

The chain employs TRBV14 and TRBJ2-3; 12 bases are a match to TRBD2. CDR3 size: 15 residues. The junction had 3 bases not matched to a gene; V was cut back by 4 bases and J by 4 bases. Germline CDR1 is SGHDN and CDR2 is FVKESK. The chain's CDR3 is CASSRLAGVSDTQYF. The DNA of the CDR3 is TGTGCCAGCAGCCGACTAGCGGGAGTCTCAGATACGCAGTATTTT.

J is TRBJ2-7 and V is TRBV7-9, with a possible D match to TRBD2 (7 bases). The CDR3 spans 15 residues. Germline V gene sequence: CDR1 SEHNR, CDR2 FQNEAQ (reference sequence). The V and J ends lost 1 base and 3 bases respectively, with 13 bases between them. Here the CDR3 reads CASSLGGGPFYEQYF. The CDR3 DNA sequence: TGTGCCAGCAGCTTAGGCGGGGGCCCCTTCTACGAGCAGTACTTC. Drawing the rest from reference TRBV7-9 and TRBJ2-7, the complete variable domain is DTGVSQNPRHKITKRGQNVTFRCDPISEHNRLYWYRQTLGQGPEFLTYFQNEAQLEKSRLLSDRFSAERPKGSFSTLEIQRTEQGDSAMYLCASSLGGGPFYEQYFGPGTRLTVT.

A few counts support this clone. J is TRBJ2-2 and V is TRBV19, with a tentative D call TRBD1 (6 bases). Trimming left V 1 base short and J 5 bases short, with 11 bases between. Germline V gene sequence: CDR1 LNHDA, CDR2 SQIVND (reference sequence). This CDR3 is 15 amino acids long. The CDR3 nucleotides are TGTGCCAGTAGTATAGGGGCGACAGGAACCGGGGAGCTGTTTTTT. Translation: CASSIGATGTGELFF.

The J gene is TRBJ2-7, the V gene TRBV5-1; 8 bases align to TRBD1. Germline CDR1 is SGHRS and CDR2 is YFSETQ. The CDR3 loop spans 16 amino acids. V lost 3 bases and J lost 0; bases outside the gene matches: 8. The CDR3 reads CASSSRTGSRSYEQYF. DNA for the CDR3: TGCGCCAGCAGCTCCCGGACAGGGAGCCGCTCCTACGAGCAGTACTTC.

The CDR3 DNA reads as TGTGCCAGCTCAAGAGTGGGGTTCATCGGTGAAAAACTGTTTTTT. It specifies CASSRVGFIGEKLFF. The gene calls are TRBV2 and TRBJ1-4; D is uncertain. Germline values: CDR1 SNHLY, CDR2 FYNNEI. V dropped 8 bases and J dropped 7 bases, with 20 bases sitting between them. The CDR3 covers 15 residues.

This clone was seen only a few times. The chain has TRBV7-8 and TRBJ1-2; maybe TRBD1 (5 bases). This CDR3 comprises 15 residues. V was shortened by 6 bases and J by 6 bases, with 20 bases between the two germline ends. Germline CDR1 and CDR2: SGHVS and FQNEAQ. CDR3 sequence reads: CASSPGLDGWDGYTF. CDR3 nucleotides: TGTGCCAGCAGTCCAGGGTTGGATGGGTGGGATGGCTACACCTTC.

The V call is TRBV27, the J call TRBJ2-4; TRBD1 agrees at 7 bases. CDR3 length equals 18 residues. The germline V gene encodes CDR1 MNHEY and CDR2 SMNVEV (reference sequence). V dropped 6 bases and J dropped 4; count of bases not matched to a gene: 18. The CDR3 bases are TGTGCCAGCAGCTCTCCTTTAGGGGCCCCGGGACAGAAAAACATTCAGTACTTC. Its protein is CASSSPLGAPGQKNIQYF.

This chain joins TRBV5-1 and TRBJ1-4; TRBD1 agrees at 10 bases. CDR1 is SGHRS, CDR2 YFSETQ, per germline. Trimming cost V 5 bases and J 8 bases; bases outside gene matches: 6. The length of the CDR3 is 14 residues. The DNA for the CDR3 is TGCGCCAGCAGGAGGGACAGGGGAGAGGAAAAACTGTTTTTT. This codes for CASRRDRGEEKLFF.

The V gene is TRBV20-1, the J gene TRBJ2-3; D is undetermined. V shed 2 bases and J shed 15 bases, with 15 bases lying between them. CDR1 and CDR2 (germline): DFQATT, SNEGSKA (reference sequence). The CDR3 totals 11 residues. CDR3 DNA sequence: TGCAGTGCTAGACTGGGCCCTGTACGATATTTT. Translating it yields CSARLGPVRYF.

This chain links TRBV5-4 with TRBJ2-1, with 9 bases matching TRBD2. V lost 3 bases and J lost 6; bases outside the gene matches: 4. The CDR3 runs to 14 residues. Looked up from germline, CDR1 is SGHNT and CDR2 is YYREEE (reference sequence). CDR3 DNA sequence: TGTGCCAGCAGCTCGGGACTAGCTGGCAATGAGCAGTTCTTC. This encodes CASSSGLAGNEQFF.

The genes are TRBV28 and TRBJ1-2; possible D gene TRBD1, 6 bases. V gave up 2 bases and J gave up 2 bases, with 12 bases separating them. Germline loops: CDR1 MDHEN, CDR2 SYDVKM. The CDR3 contains 15 residues. The CDR3 protein is CASSLGTGRNYGYTF. CDR3 nucleotides: TGTGCCAGCAGTTTAGGAACAGGGAGAAACTATGGCTACACCTTC.